The source of this TCR beta chain is a study of CD8 T cells in Susac syndrome. Study-level points and caveats: It was acknowledged in the study that its TCR sequencing and HLA analysis involved a relatively small number of individuals.

In the case of this clonotype: The antigen is undetermined.

The T cells that were sequenced for TCR beta were CD8+ and CD4+ cells from blood. In germline, CDR1 is SQVTM, CDR2 ANQGSEA. The V segment lost 2 bases and the J segment 4 bases; nucleotides outside the gene matches: 7. CDR3 length: 14 residues. cDNA came from around 0.5 to 1 ug RNA primed by random hexamers. TCR beta CDR3 was amplified by immunoSEQ covering 54 Vbeta and 13 Jbeta. TCRdb processed the immunoSEQ multiplex PCR reads anew with MiXCR; each CDR3 protein has one entry. The data show roughly 180,000 distinct CDR3 sequences, approximately 95% seen once. The receptor's source is a human donor in good health. V usage is TRBV29-1 and J usage is TRBJ2-5; 7 bases line up with TRBD1. The specimen was CD4+ T cells from PBMCs. The CDR3 DNA sequence: TGCAGCGTTGAATTGAGGGGGCGCACAGAGACCCAGTACTTC. As protein: CSVELRGRTETQYF.